The 17 T cell receptor beta chains below were found in one sample sequenced in a study of patients and donors after allogeneic stem cell transplantation. TCRdb itself ran the RT-PCR reads through MiXCR, one entry per CDR3 protein. In the table there are 410,000 or so distinct CDR3 sequences, 16% of which are singletons. The sample taken for sequencing was blood, either unsorted or a sorted T cell fraction (not recorded which). The receptors were gathered from a human donor who was either an allogeneic HSCT recipient or a stem cell or donor lymphocyte infusion donor (not recorded which). It is not recorded whose cells these are; they may come from a transplant donor.

V gene TRBV20-1 combines with J gene TRBJ2-1; perhaps TRBD2 as D (7 bases). The germline V gene encodes CDR1 DFQATT and CDR2 SNEGSKA (reference sequence). The CDR3 extends over 16 amino acids. V was cut by 2 bases and J by 10 bases, with 24 bases left in between. Here the CDR3 DNA reads TGCAGTGCTAGACGAAGGATAGTGGGGGGGCCCCGGGAGCAGTTCTTC. Encoded protein: CSARRRIVGGPREQFF.

The sample holds many counts of this clonotype. The rearrangement links TRBV2 to TRBJ2-1; 8 nucleotides line up with TRBD1. This CDR3 is built from 16 residues. Per germline, CDR1 SNHLY and CDR2 FYNNEI. The junction had 6 bases not matched to a gene; V was cut back by 4 bases and J by 1 base. The CDR3 DNA reads as TGTGCCAGCAGTGCACAGGGGGTTGTGTCCTACAATGAGCAGTTCTTC. Its translation: CASSAQGVVSYNEQFF.

This clonotype occurred a few times. V is TRBV12-3 or TRBV12-4 and J is TRBJ2-1; D is uncertain. V shed 3 bases and J shed 13 bases, with 10 bases lying between them. The CDR3 runs to 11 residues. The CDR3 sequence: CASSLTVYQFF. The DNA for the CDR3 is TGTGCCAGCAGTTTGACCGTCTATCAGTTCTTC.

This clonotype occurred a few times. The CDR3 protein is CASSIKTGELFF. The CDR3 nucleotides read TGTGCCAGCAGCATCAAGACCGGGGAGCTGTTTTTT. This chain connects TRBV7-3 to TRBJ2-2; D gene ambiguous. The CDR3 has 12 residues. From germline, CDR1 is SGHTA and CDR2 FQGTGA. Trimming shortened V by 5 bases and J by 5 bases, and 6 bases separated the two germline ends. Complete variable domain (other parts from reference TRBV7-3 and TRBJ2-2): GAGVSQTPSNKVTEKGKYVELRCDPISGHTALYWYRQSLGQGPEFLIYFQGTGAADDSGLPNDRFFAVRPEGSVSTLKIQRTERGDSAVYLCASSIKTGELFFGEGSRLTVL.

The J gene is TRBJ1-3, the V gene TRBV6-2 or TRBV6-3; D gene ambiguous. V was pared by 2 bases and J by 7 bases, with 15 bases between. Germline assignment: CDR1 MNHEY and CDR2 SVGEGT. The CDR3 extends over 15 amino acids. CDR3 nucleotide sequence: TGTGCCAGCAGTTACGTCGGGGTCCGGGTGAACACCATATATTTT. It yields the protein CASSYVGVRVNTIYF.

This clonotype was observed a handful of times. The chain combines TRBV5-1 with TRBJ2-2; a possible D gene is TRBD2 (6 bases). The germline V gene has CDR1 SGHRS and CDR2 YFSETQ. The CDR3 totals 14 residues. Trimming stripped 4 bases from V and 4 bases from J, with 11 bases between. For the CDR3, the DNA is TGCGCCAGCAGCCCGGGACTTCTCACCGGGGAGCTGTTTTTT. Its translation is CASSPGLLTGELFF. Looking up the rest from reference TRBV5-1 and TRBJ2-2 gives the full variable domain: KAGVTQTPRYLIKTRGQQVTLSCSPISGHRSVSWYQQTPGQGLQFLFEYFSETQRNKGNFPGRFSGRQFSNSRSEMNVSTLELGDSALYLCASSPGLLTGELFFGEGSRLTVL.

The chain carries TRBV2 and TRBJ2-1; D unclear. The V gene's germline CDR1 is SNHLY and CDR2 FYNNEI. The V end lost 3 bases, the J end lost 11 bases, and 8 bases lay between the germline ends. This CDR3 has 11 residues. CDR3 DNA sequence: TGTGCCAGCAGTGACAGAGTTAAGCAGTTCTTC. The encoded protein is CASSDRVKQFF.

The genes are TRBV20-1 and TRBJ2-7; D remains unclear. V dropped 3 bases and J dropped 4 bases, with 19 bases sitting between them. Germline loops: CDR1 DFQATT, CDR2 SNEGSKA (reference sequence). The CDR3 spans 15 residues. The CDR3 sequence: CSARKSGVGTYEQYF. The CDR3 DNA reads as TGCAGTGCTAGGAAGTCTGGGGTGGGTACTTACGAGCAGTACTTC.

The CDR3, as DNA: TGTGCCAGCAACGGGGCTGCCTTTGATACGCAGTATTTT. Amino acid sequence: CASNGAAFDTQYF. The genes are TRBV6-1 and TRBJ2-3, with D possibly called TRBD1 or TRBD2 (5 bases each). The CDR3 has 13 residues. Germline lookup yields CDR1 MNHNS and CDR2 SASEGT. Trimming removed 7 bases from V and 6 bases from J, with 14 bases in between.

The sample holds a few counts of this clonotype. The genes are TRBV3-1 and TRBJ2-7, with 8 positions matching TRBD2. J lost 6 bases, V lost 5 bases, and 12 bases had no gene match. CDR1 and CDR2 (germline): LGHDT, YNNKEL (reference sequence). The CDR3 has 15 residues. CDR3 bases: TGTGCCAGCAGCTATACCACCAGCGGGAGAGGCGAGCAGTACTTC. This gives the protein CASSYTTSGRGEQYF.

V usage is TRBV10-3 and J usage is TRBJ2-7, with D hard to call. CDR3 length: 14 residues. CDR1 and CDR2 from the germline V gene are ENHRY and SYGVKD. Trimming removed 11 bases from V and 6 bases from J, with 23 bases in between. Here the CDR3 DNA reads TGTGCCTCCACCCAGCAGGCCACTTTGGGCGAGCAGTACTTC. Its translation is CASTQQATLGEQYF.

This clonotype was found a few times. The chain employs TRBV4-3 and TRBJ1-4; TRBD1 aligns across 9 bases. Germline values: CDR1 LGHNA, CDR2 YSLEER. V was pared by 0 bases and J by 3 bases, with 14 bases of the junction left unmatched. CDR3 size: 20 residues. CDR3 protein: CASSQDLHRGRVGANEKLFF. The CDR3 DNA reads TGCGCCAGCAGCCAAGATTTGCACAGGGGGCGAGTTGGGGCTAATGAAAAACTGTTTTTT.

The chain has TRBV12-3 or TRBV12-4 and TRBJ1-1; D might be TRBD1 (6 bases). This CDR3 is built from 14 residues. V lost 6 bases and J 2 bases, leaving 13 bases between the germline ends. The CDR3 here is CASRRGQINTEAFF. Here the CDR3 DNA reads TGTGCCAGCAGGAGGGGACAAATAAACACTGAAGCTTTCTTT.

This clonotype showed up just a few times. This chain connects TRBV9 to TRBJ2-1, with 13 bases that match TRBD2. This CDR3 spans 17 amino acids. The V gene's germline CDR1 is SGDLS and CDR2 YYNGEE. V lost 0 bases and J lost 8; bases outside the gene matches: 8. CDR3 protein: CASSVEQGTSGIYEQFF. DNA of the CDR3: TGTGCCAGCAGCGTAGAGCAAGGGACTAGCGGGATCTATGAGCAGTTCTTC.

The CDR3 loop is CASSVVGAYNEQFF. Written as DNA, the CDR3 is TGTGCCAGCAGCGTAGTTGGGGCGTACAATGAGCAGTTCTTC. The chain couples TRBV9 to TRBJ2-1, with D possibly matching TRBD1 (5 bases). Trimming stripped 0 bases from V and 4 bases from J, with 8 bases between. Germline V lookup: CDR1 SGDLS, CDR2 YYNGEE. The CDR3 totals 14 residues.

In its sample, this clonotype was seen a few times. V usage is TRBV29-1 and J usage is TRBJ2-3; TRBD2 aligns across 7 bases. This CDR3 has 13 residues. V shed 4 bases, J shed 2 bases, and the junction held 3 bases outside the gene matches. Germline CDR1 reads SQVTM; CDR2 reads ANQGSEA. The DNA for the CDR3 is TGCAGCGTTGGACTAGCAGTCACAGATACGCAGTATTTT. Its protein is CSVGLAVTDTQYF.

The V gene is TRBV20-1, the J gene TRBJ2-3; TRBD2 matches 8 bases. V lost 3 bases and J lost 1; bases outside the gene matches: 12. The CDR3 has 17 amino acids. Germline CDR1 is DFQATT and CDR2 is SNEGSKA (reference sequence). CDR3 bases: TGCAGTGCTAGCCCGGCCGGGGGGGCCGTTCGCACAGATACGCAGTATTTT. The encoded protein is CSASPAGGAVRTDTQYF.